The 20 T cell receptor beta chains below come from one sample, sequenced in a study of blood T cell repertoires in COVID-19. Profiled with immunoSEQ multiplex PCR; TCRdb holds only in-frame clones, not every one. Of around 200,000 clones in the sample, around 83% were seen once. The source material was peripheral blood. These receptors were obtained from a man aged 50 to 60 with active or convalescent COVID-19.

V usage is TRBV5-1 and J usage is TRBJ1-2; 8 bases are shared with TRBD1. The germline CDR1 and CDR2 sequences are SGHRS and YFSETQ. CDR3 length: 14 residues. The V segment lost 4 bases and the J segment 4 bases; nucleotides outside the gene matches: 6. The CDR3 DNA reads TGCGCCAGCAGCCCGGACAGGGTGGCCTATGGCTACACCTTC. Translation gives CASSPDRVAYGYTF.

V is TRBV14 and J is TRBJ2-7, with 9 bases lining up with TRBD1. The V gene's germline CDR1 is SGHDN and CDR2 FVKESK. CDR3 length: 15 amino acids. Trimming took 4 bases from V and 7 from J; bases not matched to a gene: 11. The CDR3 is CASSRGTGRGYEQYF. The CDR3 DNA is TGTGCCAGCAGCCGAGGGACAGGGAGAGGTTATGAGCAGTACTTC.

V gene TRBV10-1 combines with J gene TRBJ1-5, with 7 bases identical to TRBD1. V gave up 6 bases and J gave up 0 bases; unmatched junction bases: 14. This CDR3 region has 18 residues. Germline CDR1 is WNHNN and CDR2 is SYGVQD (reference sequence). The CDR3 DNA reads as TGCGCCAGCAGCCGCGGGACAGTTCAGAGGGATAGCAATCAGCCCCAGCATTTT. It yields the protein CASSRGTVQRDSNQPQHF.

V gene TRBV11-2 combines with J gene TRBJ2-1; 11 bases match TRBD2. The J segment lost 1 base and the V segment lost 5 bases, leaving 7 bases of the junction unmatched. The germline V gene encodes CDR1 SGHAT and CDR2 FQNNGV. This CDR3 has 17 residues. The CDR3 is CASSLRLAGQSYNEQFF. In nucleotides, the CDR3 is TGTGCCAGCAGCCTCCGACTAGCGGGACAATCCTACAATGAGCAGTTCTTC.

The chain recombines TRBV28 with TRBJ1-3, with D hard to call. The germline gives CDR1 MDHEN, CDR2 SYDVKM. CDR3 length equals 17 residues. V was clipped by 1 base and J by 0 bases, with 13 bases between them. The CDR3 DNA follows: TGTGCCAGCAGTTTATTTGGAGTCCCGAGCTCTGGAAACACCATATATTTT. This codes for CASSLFGVPSSGNTIYF.

This clone was seen only once. The rearrangement links TRBV19 to TRBJ2-1, with D perhaps TRBD2 (7 bases). Trimming shortened V by 9 bases and J by 9 bases, and 24 bases separated the two germline ends. The CDR3 consists of 15 residues. The germline CDR1 and CDR2 sequences are LNHDA and SQIVND (reference sequence). CDR3 amino acids: CASTPEGGIGVEQFF. Written as DNA, the CDR3 is TGTGCCAGCACCCCAGAGGGGGGGATAGGTGTTGAGCAGTTCTTC.

The V call is TRBV2, the J call TRBJ1-4, with unresolved D. CDR1 and CDR2 (germline): SNHLY, FYNNEI. V lost 0 bases, J lost 14 bases, and 10 bases lay in between. The CDR3 extends over 12 amino acids. CDR3 sequence: CASSEARRGLFF. The CDR3 nucleotides read TGTGCCAGCAGTGAAGCGCGGCGCGGGCTGTTTTTT.

The rearrangement uses TRBV9 and TRBJ2-2, with 8 bases aligning to TRBD2. The ends lost 4 bases at V and 1 base at J; junction bases unmatched: 6. This CDR3 contains 16 residues. The germline V gene has CDR1 SGDLS and CDR2 YYNGEE. The CDR3 loop is CASSTSGTRNTGELFF. The CDR3 DNA reads as TGTGCCAGCAGCACCTCCGGGACTAGGAACACCGGGGAGCTGTTTTTT. The complete variable domain, with remaining parts taken from reference TRBV9 and TRBJ2-2, reads DSGVTQTPKHLITATGQRVTLRCSPRSGDLSVYWYQQSLDQGLQFLIQYYNGEERAKGNILERFSAQQFPDLHSELNLSSLELGDSALYFCASSTSGTRNTGELFFGEGSRLTVL.

This chain joins TRBV9 and TRBJ1-2, with 10 positions matching TRBD1. This CDR3 spans 15 amino acids. The germline V gene encodes CDR1 SGDLS and CDR2 YYNGEE. The junction had 8 bases not matched to a gene; V was cut back by 6 bases and J by 3 bases. CDR3 bases: TGTGCCAGCACACCGACAGGGGGCATAGACTATGGCTACACCTTC. Protein sequence: CASTPTGGIDYGYTF.

In its sample, this clone was seen a few times. The gene calls are TRBV9 and TRBJ2-7; 11 bases are a match to TRBD2. V dropped 3 bases and J dropped 3; count of bases not matched to a gene: 11. There are 17 residues in the CDR3. The germline CDR1 and CDR2 sequences are SGDLS and YYNGEE. Written as DNA, the CDR3 is TGTGCCAGCAGCGCTTCACCGGGGACTAGCGGCCTCTACGAGCAGTACTTC. This gives the protein CASSASPGTSGLYEQYF.

This clone was seen more than once but under ten times. The chain couples TRBV5-1 to TRBJ2-1; D might be TRBD2 (6 bases). Germline lookup yields CDR1 SGHRS and CDR2 YFSETQ. V was cut by 4 bases and J by 10 bases, with 12 bases left in between. The CDR3 totals 12 residues. Here the CDR3 reads CASSPSEGEQFF. CDR3 coding DNA: TGCGCCAGCAGCCCCTCGGAGGGAGAGCAGTTCTTC.

This sequence joins TRBV5-4 and TRBJ2-7, with D possibly being TRBD2 (6 bases). CDR3 size: 15 residues. The germline V gene encodes CDR1 SGHNT and CDR2 YYREEE (reference sequence). Trimming pared 3 bases from V and 0 bases from J, leaving 13 bases between. CDR3 coding DNA: TGTGCCAGCAGCTCGGGACTCGTTAGCTCCTACGAGCAGTACTTC. Encoded protein: CASSSGLVSSYEQYF.

V and J are TRBV6-5 and TRBJ1-1; D might be TRBD1 (5 bases). This CDR3 contains 14 residues. V dropped 2 bases and J dropped 4 bases, with 11 bases sitting between them. Per germline, CDR1 MNHEY and CDR2 SVGAGI. The CDR3: CASSYGGLSTEAFF. For the CDR3, the DNA is TGTGCCAGCAGTTACGGGGGGTTGAGCACTGAAGCTTTCTTT.

In this sample, this clone turned up once. This rearrangement joins TRBV11-3 to TRBJ2-5, with 7 positions matching TRBD1. CDR3 length: 15 amino acids. J gave up 3 bases and V 4 bases, and 8 bases lay outside the gene matches. The V gene's germline CDR1 is SGHNT and CDR2 YENEEA. The CDR3, as DNA: TGTGCCAGCAGCTGGGGACAGACCAATGAAGAGACCCAGTACTTC. Amino acid sequence: CASSWGQTNEETQYF.

The chain links TRBV5-1 to TRBJ2-3, with 7 bases identical to TRBD2. Losses at the gene ends were 4 bases for V and 1 base for J; bases not matched to a gene: 9. Germline loops: CDR1 SGHRS, CDR2 YFSETQ. There are 16 residues in the CDR3. CDR3 bases: TGCGCCAGCAGCCCGTCACCTAGCGGACGCACAGATACGCAGTATTTT. Translation gives CASSPSPSGRTDTQYF.

This rearrangement joins TRBV5-4 to TRBJ1-2; D may be TRBD1 (6 bases). Trimming removed 8 bases from V and 8 bases from J, with 19 bases in between. The CDR3 is made up of 13 amino acids. Germline loops: CDR1 SGHNT, CDR2 YYREEE (reference sequence). The CDR3 DNA is TGTGCCAGTGGACAGTACCTTGTGGGCGGCTACACCTTC. This gives the protein CASGQYLVGGYTF.

The CDR3 DNA reads as TGTGCCAGCAGCTTGCTTTGGACAGGGGCCAAGGATGGCTACACCTTC. Its translation is CASSLLWTGAKDGYTF. The chain links TRBV11-1 to TRBJ1-2; 9 bases match TRBD1. The CDR3 contains 16 residues. V lost 3 bases and J lost 6; bases outside the gene matches: 11. CDR1 SGHAT and CDR2 FQDESV come from the germline V gene (reference sequence). Combining the CDR3 with reference TRBV11-1 and TRBJ1-2 gives the whole variable domain EAEVAQSPRYKITEKSQAVAFWCDPISGHATLYWYRQILGQGPELLVQFQDESVVDDSQLPKDRFSAERLKGVDSTLKIQPAELGDSAMYLCASSLLWTGAKDGYTFGSGTRLTVV.

In the case of this clone: Different DNA sequences within this sample yield the same CDR3. The rearrangement joins TRBV12-3 or TRBV12-4 to TRBJ1-1; 7 bases map to TRBD1. The J segment lost 3 bases and the V segment lost 5 bases, leaving 3 bases of the junction unmatched. The CDR3 extends over 13 amino acids. CDR3 sequence reads: CASSRDSDTEAFF. The DNA for the CDR3 is TGTGCCAGCAGTCGGGACAGTGACACTGAAGCTTTCTTT.

This chain connects TRBV6-6 to TRBJ2-1; 10 bases align to TRBD2. This CDR3 region has 16 residues. Germline V gene data show CDR1 as MNHNY and CDR2 as SVGAGI (reference sequence). J was trimmed by 5 bases and V by 7 bases; bases with no gene match: 11. The DNA of the CDR3 is TGTGCCAGCATGTCGCGTCTAGCGGGAGTCCACAATGAGCAGTTCTTC. Encoded protein: CASMSRLAGVHNEQFF.

The chain couples TRBV18 to TRBJ1-6; 7 nucleotides match TRBD1. Germline CDR1 is KGHSH and CDR2 is LQKENI. The CDR3 runs to 16 residues. The ends lost 1 base at V and 6 bases at J; junction bases unmatched: 6. In DNA, the CDR3 is TGTGCCAGCTCACCACAGGGGGCAGGAGCTAATTCACCCCTCCACTTT. Encoded protein: CASSPQGAGANSPLHF.